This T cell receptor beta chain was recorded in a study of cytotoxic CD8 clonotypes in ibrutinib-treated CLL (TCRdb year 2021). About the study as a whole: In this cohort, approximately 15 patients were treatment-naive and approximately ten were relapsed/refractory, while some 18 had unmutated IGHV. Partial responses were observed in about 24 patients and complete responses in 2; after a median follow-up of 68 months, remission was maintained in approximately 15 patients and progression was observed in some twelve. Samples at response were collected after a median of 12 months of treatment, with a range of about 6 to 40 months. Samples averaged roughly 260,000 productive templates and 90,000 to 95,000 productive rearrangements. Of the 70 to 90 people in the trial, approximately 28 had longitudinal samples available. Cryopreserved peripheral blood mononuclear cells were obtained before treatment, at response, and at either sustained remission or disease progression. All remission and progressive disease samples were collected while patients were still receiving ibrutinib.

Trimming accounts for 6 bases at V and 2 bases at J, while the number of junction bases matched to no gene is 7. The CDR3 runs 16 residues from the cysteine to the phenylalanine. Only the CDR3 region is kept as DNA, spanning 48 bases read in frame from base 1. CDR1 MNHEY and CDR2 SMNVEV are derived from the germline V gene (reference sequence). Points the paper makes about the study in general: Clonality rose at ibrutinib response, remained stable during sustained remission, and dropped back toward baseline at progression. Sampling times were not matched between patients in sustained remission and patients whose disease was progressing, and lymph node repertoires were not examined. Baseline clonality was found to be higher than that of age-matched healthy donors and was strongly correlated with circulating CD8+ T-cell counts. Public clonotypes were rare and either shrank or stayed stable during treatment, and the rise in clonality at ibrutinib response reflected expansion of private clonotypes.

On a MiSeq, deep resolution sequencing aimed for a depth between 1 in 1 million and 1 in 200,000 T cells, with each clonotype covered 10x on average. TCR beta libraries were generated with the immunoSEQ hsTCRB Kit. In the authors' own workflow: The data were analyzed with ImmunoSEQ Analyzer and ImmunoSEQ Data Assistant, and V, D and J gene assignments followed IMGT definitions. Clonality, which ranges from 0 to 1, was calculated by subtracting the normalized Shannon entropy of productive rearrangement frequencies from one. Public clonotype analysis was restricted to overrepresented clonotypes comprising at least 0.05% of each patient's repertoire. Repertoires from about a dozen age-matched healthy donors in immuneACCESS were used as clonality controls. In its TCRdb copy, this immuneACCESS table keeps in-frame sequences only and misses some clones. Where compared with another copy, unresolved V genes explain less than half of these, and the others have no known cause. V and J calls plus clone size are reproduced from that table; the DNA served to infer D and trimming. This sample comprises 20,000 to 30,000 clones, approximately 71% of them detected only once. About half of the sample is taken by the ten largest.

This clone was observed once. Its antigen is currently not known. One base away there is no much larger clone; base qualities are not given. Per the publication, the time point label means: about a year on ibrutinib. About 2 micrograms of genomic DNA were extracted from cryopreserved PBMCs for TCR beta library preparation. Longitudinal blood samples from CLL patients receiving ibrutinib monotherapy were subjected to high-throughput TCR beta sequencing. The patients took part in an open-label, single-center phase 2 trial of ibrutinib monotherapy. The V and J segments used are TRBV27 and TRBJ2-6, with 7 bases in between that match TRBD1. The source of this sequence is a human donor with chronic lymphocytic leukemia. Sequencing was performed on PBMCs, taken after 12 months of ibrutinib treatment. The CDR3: CASRLTGTAGANVLTF. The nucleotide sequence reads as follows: TGTGCCAGCAGATTGACCGGGACAGCTGGGGCCAACGTCCTGACTTTC.